These 23 T cell receptor beta chains share one sample of origin, sequenced in a study of blood T cell repertoires in COVID-19. Profiled with immunoSEQ multiplex PCR; TCRdb holds only in-frame clones, not every one. The data contain some 50,000 clones, 89% of them singletons. Sample: peripheral blood. The receptors stem from a man aged 60 to 75 with acute or convalescent COVID-19.

The chain is built from TRBV10-2 and TRBJ1-1; 8 nucleotides match TRBD1. The germline gives CDR1 WSHSY, CDR2 SAAADI. CDR3 length: 12 residues. V lost 2 bases to trimming and J lost 8 bases; unmatched junction nucleotides: 1. For the CDR3, the DNA is TGCGCCAGCAGTGAGGGGGACAGGGAAGCTTTCTTT. Its translation: CASSEGDREAFF.

This clone was seen a handful of times. The chain links TRBV7-3 to TRBJ1-5; TRBD1 might be the D (5 bases). Germline V gene lookup returns CDR1 SGHTA and CDR2 FQGTGA. The CDR3 runs to 13 residues. Deletions cut 5 bases from V and 4 bases from J, with 9 bases between. DNA of the CDR3: TGTGCCAGCAGCCCCGACAGAAATCAGCCCCAGCATTTT. Amino acids: CASSPDRNQPQHF.

This rearrangement joins TRBV15 to TRBJ1-4; D unclear. This CDR3 is 15 amino acids long. The germline CDR1 and CDR2 sequences are LNHNV and YYDKDF (reference sequence). Trimming took 1 base from V and 8 from J, leaving 14 bases between them. In nucleotides, the CDR3 is TGTGCCACCAGCAGAGTAGCCGTAATCCAAGAAAAACTGTTTTTT. It translates to CATSRVAVIQEKLFF.

The chain links TRBV9 to TRBJ2-6; 9 positions agree with TRBD1. The CDR3 totals 19 residues. CDR1 and CDR2 (germline): SGDLS, YYNGEE. J was trimmed by 2 bases and V by 3 bases; bases with no gene match: 12. This CDR3 is CASSGPGTGNSPGANVLTF. Written as DNA, the CDR3 is TGTGCCAGCAGCGGACCCGGGACAGGGAATAGCCCTGGGGCCAACGTCCTGACTTTC. Drawing the rest from reference TRBV9 and TRBJ2-6, the complete variable domain is DSGVTQTPKHLITATGQRVTLRCSPRSGDLSVYWYQQSLDQGLQFLIQYYNGEERAKGNILERFSAQQFPDLHSELNLSSLELGDSALYFCASSGPGTGNSPGANVLTFGAGSRLTVL.

The V and J genes are TRBV5-1 and TRBJ2-7, with D perhaps TRBD2 (6 bases). The length of the CDR3 is 15 residues. Trimming took off 0 bases at V and 6 bases at J, with 16 bases between the two ends. The V gene's germline CDR1 is SGHRS and CDR2 YFSETQ. CDR3 sequence (DNA): TGCGCCAGCAGCTTGGCCCCGGTGGGGGGACGCGAGCAGTACTTC. Translating it yields CASSLAPVGGREQYF.

The rearrangement links TRBV6-5 to TRBJ1-5, with 9 nucleotides matching TRBD1. Trimming cost V 6 bases and J 2 bases; bases outside gene matches: 5. Germline CDR1 is MNHEY and CDR2 is SVGAGI. The CDR3 spans 15 residues. The CDR3 here is CASSVQGARNQPQHF. The CDR3 DNA reads TGTGCCAGCAGCGTACAGGGGGCGCGCAATCAGCCCCAGCATTTT.

This chain connects TRBV20-1 to TRBJ1-4; perhaps TRBD1 as D (6 bases). The CDR3 runs 15 residues. Between the trimmed V and J ends, which lost 3 bases and 1 base, there was a span of 12 bases. The germline V gene encodes CDR1 DFQATT and CDR2 SNEGSKA (reference sequence). The DNA for the CDR3 is TGCAGTGCTAGTTTTACAGGGCTAACTAATGAAAAACTGTTTTTT. The encoded protein is CSASFTGLTNEKLFF.

The chain uses TRBV12-5 and TRBJ2-5; 9 bases are a match to TRBD2. The length of the CDR3 is 15 residues. V gave up 7 bases and J gave up 2 bases; unmatched junction bases: 8. From germline, CDR1 is LGHNT and CDR2 FRNRAP. Here the CDR3 DNA reads TGTGCTAGTGCCCTCTTAGCGGGGGCTCAAGAGACCCAGTACTTC. It specifies CASALLAGAQETQYF.

The chain has TRBV19 and TRBJ2-2; 7 nucleotides align to TRBD1. Germline CDR1 and CDR2: LNHDA and SQIVND (reference sequence). The CDR3 is made up of 15 amino acids. The J segment lost 5 bases and the V segment lost 5 bases, leaving 8 bases of the junction unmatched. The CDR3 region has the DNA TGTGCCAGTAGTGGAGACAGGGTTGGTACCGGGGAGCTGTTTTTT. This encodes CASSGDRVGTGELFF.

V and J are TRBV4-1 and TRBJ1-1; TRBD1 matches 7 bases. Germline V CDR1 and CDR2: MGHRA, YSYEKL. Trimming removed 2 bases from V and 1 base from J; junction bases left unmatched: 4. This CDR3 region has 15 residues. Here the CDR3 DNA reads TGCGCCAGCAGCCAACGACAGGGCGCGAACACTGAAGCTTTCTTT. Protein sequence: CASSQRQGANTEAFF.

The chain combines TRBV6-5 with TRBJ2-3, with 11 bases identical to TRBD2. Trimming took 2 bases from V and 5 from J; bases not matched to a gene: 6. In germline, CDR1 is MNHEY, CDR2 SVGAGI. The CDR3 length is 16 residues. CDR3 nucleotides: TGTGCCAGCAGTTACGCTTTAGCGGGGGGGCGAGATACGCAGTATTTT. Protein product: CASSYALAGGRDTQYF.

The chain combines TRBV6-5 with TRBJ2-3; 8 bases map to TRBD2. V was pared by 0 bases and J by 5 bases, with 7 bases of the junction left unmatched. The CDR3 is made up of 16 amino acids. Germline V gene lookup returns CDR1 MNHEY and CDR2 SVGAGI. CDR3: CASSYSAAGGRDTQYF. For the CDR3, the DNA is TGTGCCAGCAGTTACTCGGCCGCGGGGGGTAGAGATACGCAGTATTTT.

The rearrangement uses TRBV5-1 and TRBJ2-3; 12 nucleotides match TRBD2. The CDR3 totals 15 residues. CDR1 is SGHRS and CDR2 is YFSETQ in the germline V gene. The J segment lost 1 base and the V segment lost 4 bases, leaving 1 base of the junction unmatched. CDR3 sequence reads: CASSGTSGRTDTQYF. Here the CDR3 DNA reads TGCGCCAGCAGCGGGACTAGCGGGCGCACAGATACGCAGTATTTT.

The CDR3 spells CASKETGGNTEAFF. The CDR3 DNA reads as TGTGCCAGCAAGGAGACCGGGGGAAACACTGAAGCTTTCTTT. The rearrangement joins TRBV2 to TRBJ1-1; maybe TRBD1 (5 bases). This CDR3 spans 14 amino acids. Trimming took 7 bases from V and 2 from J, leaving 14 bases between them. Germline V gene sequence: CDR1 SNHLY, CDR2 FYNNEI.

This clone was picked up one time. The CDR3 spells CASSEYGVAGNTIYF. CDR3 DNA sequence: TGTGCCAGCAGCGAGTACGGGGTGGCTGGAAACACCATATATTTT. V gene TRBV2 combines with J gene TRBJ1-3; unclear D gene. Deletions cut 6 bases from V and 2 bases from J, with 14 bases between. From germline, CDR1 is SNHLY and CDR2 FYNNEI. The CDR3 is 15 amino acids.

This clone was detected only a few times. This chain joins TRBV10-1 and TRBJ2-2; TRBD2 is a possible D gene (5 bases). The V end lost 4 bases, the J end lost 8 bases, and 11 bases lay between the germline ends. This CDR3 spans 13 amino acids. Germline V lookup: CDR1 WNHNN, CDR2 SYGVQD (reference sequence). Here the CDR3 reads CASSGLGRGELFF. The CDR3 DNA is TGCGCCAGCAGTGGGCTGGGGAGAGGGGAGCTGTTTTTT.

The V and J genes are TRBV18 and TRBJ1-1, with D possibly being TRBD1 (6 bases). Germline V gene lookup returns CDR1 KGHSH and CDR2 LQKENI. This CDR3 has 15 amino acids. Trimming stripped 0 bases from V and 5 bases from J, with 13 bases between. The CDR3 bases are TGTGCCAGCTCACCACCGTCCATTAGGGGGACTGAAGCTTTCTTT. Amino acids: CASSPPSIRGTEAFF.

This chain connects TRBV29-1 to TRBJ1-2; a weak D match, TRBD1 (5 bases). The CDR3 is 12 amino acids. From germline, CDR1 is SQVTM and CDR2 ANQGSEA. V was trimmed by 4 bases and J by 3 bases, leaving 9 bases between them. The CDR3 DNA reads TGCAGCGTTGCTCGGGGGGACTATGGCTACACCTTC. Translated: CSVARGDYGYTF.

The J gene is TRBJ2-7, the V gene TRBV21-1; TRBD2, the table's D call, was not compared with the DNA. TRBV21-1 corresponds to a pseudogene. The CDR3 consists of 16 residues. DNA for the CDR3: TGTGCCAGCAGCGCCTCCGGGAGCACAAGGGCCTACGAGCAGTACTTC. Protein sequence: CASSASGSTRAYEQYF.

The chain joins TRBV7-8 to TRBJ2-5; the match to TRBD1 covers 8 bases. Per the germline V gene, CDR1 is SGHVS and CDR2 is FQNEAQ. CDR3 length: 13 residues. The junction had 3 bases not matched to a gene; V was cut back by 5 bases and J by 4 bases. CDR3 DNA sequence: TGTGCCAGCAGCCGCGGACAGGGAGAGACCCAGTACTTC. It is translated as CASSRGQGETQYF.

This CDR3 is CASSVNRGPHGQYF. DNA of the CDR3: TGTGCCAGCAGCGTCAACAGGGGACCTCACGGGCAGTACTTC. V gene TRBV9 combines with J gene TRBJ2-7; 7 bases map to TRBD1. Trimming at V came to 2 bases and at J to 9 bases, leaving 11 bases not matched to a gene. The CDR3 length is 14 residues. Germline V gives CDR1 SGDLS, CDR2 YYNGEE.

The chain is built from TRBV24-1 and TRBJ1-5; D not resolved. Germline V lookup: CDR1 KGHDR, CDR2 SFDVKD. The CDR3 has 17 amino acids. V lost 4 bases and J lost 3, with 18 bases in between. This CDR3 reads CATSDATPGPLNQPQHF. Written as DNA, the CDR3 is TGTGCCACCAGTGACGCCACTCCAGGCCCACTCAATCAGCCCCAGCATTTT.

The chain has TRBV27 and TRBJ2-7; D is uncertain. Germline CDR1 and CDR2: MNHEY and SMNVEV (reference sequence). This CDR3 region has 13 residues. V was trimmed by 2 bases and J by 0 bases, leaving 5 bases between them. DNA for the CDR3: TGTGCCAGCAGTTTACCCTTCTCCTACGAGCAGTACTTC. Translation: CASSLPFSYEQYF.